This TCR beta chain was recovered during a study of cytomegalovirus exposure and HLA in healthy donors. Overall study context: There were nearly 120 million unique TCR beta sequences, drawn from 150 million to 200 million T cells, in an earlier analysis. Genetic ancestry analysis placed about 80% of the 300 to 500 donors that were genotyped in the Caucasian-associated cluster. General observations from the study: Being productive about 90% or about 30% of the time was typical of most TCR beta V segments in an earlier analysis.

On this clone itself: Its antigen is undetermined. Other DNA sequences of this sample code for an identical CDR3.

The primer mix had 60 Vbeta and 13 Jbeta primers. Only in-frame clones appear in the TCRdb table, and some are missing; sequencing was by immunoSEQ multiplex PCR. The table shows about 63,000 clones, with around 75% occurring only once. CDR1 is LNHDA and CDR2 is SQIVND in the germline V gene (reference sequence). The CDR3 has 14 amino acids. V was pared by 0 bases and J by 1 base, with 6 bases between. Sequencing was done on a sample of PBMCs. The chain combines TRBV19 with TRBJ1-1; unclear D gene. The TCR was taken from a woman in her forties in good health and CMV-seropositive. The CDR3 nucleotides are TGTGCCAGTAGTATAGATTCGAGGAACACTGAAGCTTTCTTT. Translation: CASSIDSRNTEAFF.